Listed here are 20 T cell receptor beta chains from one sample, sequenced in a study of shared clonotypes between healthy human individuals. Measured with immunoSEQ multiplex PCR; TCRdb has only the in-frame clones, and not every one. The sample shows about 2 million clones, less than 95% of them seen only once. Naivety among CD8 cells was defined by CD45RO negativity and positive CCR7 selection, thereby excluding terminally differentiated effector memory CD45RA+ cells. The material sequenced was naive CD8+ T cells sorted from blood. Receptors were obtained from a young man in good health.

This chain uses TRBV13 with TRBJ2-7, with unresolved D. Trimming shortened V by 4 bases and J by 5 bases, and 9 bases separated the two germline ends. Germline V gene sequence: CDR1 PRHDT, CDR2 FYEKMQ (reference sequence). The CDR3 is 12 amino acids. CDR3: CASSSELNEQYF. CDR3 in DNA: TGTGCCAGCAGCTCCGAATTGAACGAGCAGTACTTC.

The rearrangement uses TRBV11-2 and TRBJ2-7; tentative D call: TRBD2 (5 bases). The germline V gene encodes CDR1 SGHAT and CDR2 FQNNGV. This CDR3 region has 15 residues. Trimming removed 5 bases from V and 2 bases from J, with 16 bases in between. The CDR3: CASSPTWELAYEQYF. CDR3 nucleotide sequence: TGTGCCAGCAGCCCTACGTGGGAGTTGGCCTACGAGCAGTACTTC.

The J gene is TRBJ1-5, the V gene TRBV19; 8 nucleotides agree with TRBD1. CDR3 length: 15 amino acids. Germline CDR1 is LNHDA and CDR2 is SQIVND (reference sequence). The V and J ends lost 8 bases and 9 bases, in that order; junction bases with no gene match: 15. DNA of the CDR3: TGTGCCAGTTCCGAGGGACAGGACCCCCTGCGGCCCCAGCATTTT. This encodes CASSEGQDPLRPQHF.

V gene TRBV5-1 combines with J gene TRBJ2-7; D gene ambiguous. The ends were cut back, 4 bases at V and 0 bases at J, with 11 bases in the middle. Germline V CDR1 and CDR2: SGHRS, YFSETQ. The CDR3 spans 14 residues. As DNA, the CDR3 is TGCGCCAGCAGCGAGAGAGGAAGCTCCTACGAGCAGTACTTC. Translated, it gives CASSERGSSYEQYF.

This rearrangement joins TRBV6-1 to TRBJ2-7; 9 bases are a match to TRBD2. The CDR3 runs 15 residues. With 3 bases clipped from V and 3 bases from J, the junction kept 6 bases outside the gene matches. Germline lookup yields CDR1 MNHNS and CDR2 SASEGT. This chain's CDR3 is CASSDRASGIYEQYF. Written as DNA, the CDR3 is TGTGCCAGCAGTGATAGGGCTAGCGGGATCTACGAGCAGTACTTC.

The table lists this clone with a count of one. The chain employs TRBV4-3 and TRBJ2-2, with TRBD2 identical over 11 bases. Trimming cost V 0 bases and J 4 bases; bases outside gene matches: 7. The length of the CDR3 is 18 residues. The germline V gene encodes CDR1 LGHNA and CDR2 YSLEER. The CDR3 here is CASSQDLPSGRFTGELFF. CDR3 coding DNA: TGCGCCAGCAGCCAAGATCTCCCTAGCGGGAGGTTCACCGGGGAGCTGTTTTTT.

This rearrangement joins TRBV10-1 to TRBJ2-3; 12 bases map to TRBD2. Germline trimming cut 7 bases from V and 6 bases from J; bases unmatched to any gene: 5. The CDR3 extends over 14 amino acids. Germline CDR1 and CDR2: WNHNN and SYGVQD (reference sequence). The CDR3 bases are TGCGCCAGCATATCTAGCGGGGGGGCTGATACGCAGTATTTT. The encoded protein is CASISSGGADTQYF.

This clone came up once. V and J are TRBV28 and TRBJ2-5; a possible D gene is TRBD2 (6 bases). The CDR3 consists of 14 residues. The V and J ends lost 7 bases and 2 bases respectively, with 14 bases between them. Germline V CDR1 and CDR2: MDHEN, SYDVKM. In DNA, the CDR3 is TGTGCCAGCACTCCCTACGGACTACAAGAGACCCAGTACTTC. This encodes CASTPYGLQETQYF.

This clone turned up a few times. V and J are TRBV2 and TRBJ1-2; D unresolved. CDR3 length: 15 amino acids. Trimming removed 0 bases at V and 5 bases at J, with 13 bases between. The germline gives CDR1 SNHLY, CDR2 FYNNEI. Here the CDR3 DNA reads TGTGCCAGCAGTGAAGCCTGGAGTCAGGAGTATGGCTACACCTTC. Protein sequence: CASSEAWSQEYGYTF.

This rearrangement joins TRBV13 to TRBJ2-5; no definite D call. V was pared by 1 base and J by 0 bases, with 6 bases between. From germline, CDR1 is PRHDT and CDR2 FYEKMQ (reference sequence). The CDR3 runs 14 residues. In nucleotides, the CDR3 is TGTGCCAGCAGCTTAGTGGCAGACCAAGAGACCCAGTACTTC. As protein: CASSLVADQETQYF. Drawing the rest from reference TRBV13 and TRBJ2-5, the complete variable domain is AAGVIQSPRHLIKEKRETATLKCYPIPRHDTVYWYQQGPGQDPQFLISFYEKMQSDKGSIPDRFSAQQFSDYHSELNMSSLELGDSALYFCASSLVADQETQYFGPGTRLLVL.

The CDR3 is CASSPGQGGPEQYF. The CDR3 nucleotides are TGCGCCAGCAGCCCCGGACAGGGGGGGCCCGAGCAGTACTTC. V and J are TRBV4-1 and TRBJ2-7; 10 bases fit TRBD1. The CDR3 consists of 14 residues. V gave up 4 bases and J gave up 6 bases; unmatched junction bases: 6. The germline V gene encodes CDR1 MGHRA and CDR2 YSYEKL.

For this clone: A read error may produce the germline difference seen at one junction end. The CDR3 nucleotides are TGCAGCGTCGAAGGGGCTAGCGGGAGGAGGGATGAGACCCAGTACTTC. It specifies CSVEGASGRRDETQYF. The J gene is TRBJ2-5, the V gene TRBV29-1; 11 bases are a match to TRBD2. The germline V gene has CDR1 SQVTM and CDR2 ANQGSEA. This CDR3 has 16 amino acids.

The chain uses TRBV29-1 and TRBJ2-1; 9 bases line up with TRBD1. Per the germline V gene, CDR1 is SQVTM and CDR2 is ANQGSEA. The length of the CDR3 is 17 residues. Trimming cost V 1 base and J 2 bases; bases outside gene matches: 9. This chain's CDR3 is CSVEGATGGRAYNEQFF. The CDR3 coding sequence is TGCAGCGTTGAAGGCGCGACAGGGGGTCGGGCCTACAATGAGCAGTTCTTC.

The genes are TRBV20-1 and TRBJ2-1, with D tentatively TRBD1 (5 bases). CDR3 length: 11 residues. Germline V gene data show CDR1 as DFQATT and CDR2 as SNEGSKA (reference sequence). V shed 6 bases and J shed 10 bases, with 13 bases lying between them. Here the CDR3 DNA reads TGCAGTGCCGATAGGGGCACAGAGCAGTTCTTC. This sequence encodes CSADRGTEQFF.

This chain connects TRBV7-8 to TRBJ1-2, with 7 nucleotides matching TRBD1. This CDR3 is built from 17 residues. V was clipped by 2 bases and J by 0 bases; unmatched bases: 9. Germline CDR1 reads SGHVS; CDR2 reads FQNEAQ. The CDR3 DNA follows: TGTGCCAGCAGCTTAACCTTGGACAGGAATCCTAACTATGGCTACACCTTC. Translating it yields CASSLTLDRNPNYGYTF.

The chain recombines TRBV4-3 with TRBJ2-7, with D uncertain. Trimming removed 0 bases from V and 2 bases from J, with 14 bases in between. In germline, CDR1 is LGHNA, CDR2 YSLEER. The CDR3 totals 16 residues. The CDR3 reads CASSQEPTPPAYEQYF. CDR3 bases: TGCGCCAGCAGCCAAGAACCAACTCCGCCGGCCTACGAGCAGTACTTC.

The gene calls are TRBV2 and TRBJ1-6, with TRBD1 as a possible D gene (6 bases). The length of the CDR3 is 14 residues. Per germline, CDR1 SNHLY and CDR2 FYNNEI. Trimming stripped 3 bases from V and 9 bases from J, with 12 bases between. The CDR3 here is CASSEGGGGSPLHF. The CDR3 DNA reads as TGTGCCAGCAGTGAGGGAGGGGGAGGTTCACCCCTCCACTTT.

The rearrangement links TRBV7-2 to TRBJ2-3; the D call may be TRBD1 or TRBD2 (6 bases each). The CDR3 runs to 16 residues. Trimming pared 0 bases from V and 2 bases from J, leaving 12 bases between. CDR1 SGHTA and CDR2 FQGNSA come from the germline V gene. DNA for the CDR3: TGTGCCAGCAGCTTAGCATACGGGGGCGCCACAGATACGCAGTATTTT. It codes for CASSLAYGGATDTQYF.

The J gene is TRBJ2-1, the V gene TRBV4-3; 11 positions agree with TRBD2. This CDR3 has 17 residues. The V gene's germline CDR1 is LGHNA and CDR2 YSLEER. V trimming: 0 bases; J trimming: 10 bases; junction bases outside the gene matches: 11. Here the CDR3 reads CASSQEGVAGGPGEQFF. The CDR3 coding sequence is TGCGCCAGCAGCCAAGAGGGGGTAGCGGGAGGGCCGGGCGAGCAGTTCTTC.

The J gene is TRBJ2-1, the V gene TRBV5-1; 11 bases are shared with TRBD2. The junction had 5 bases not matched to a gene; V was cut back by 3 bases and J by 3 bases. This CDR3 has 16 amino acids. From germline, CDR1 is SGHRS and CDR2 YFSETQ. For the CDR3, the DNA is TGCGCCAGCAGCTCTCCTAGCGGGGGGAGCTACAATGAGCAGTTCTTC. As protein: CASSSPSGGSYNEQFF.